This passage covers 17 T cell receptor beta chains from one sample sequenced in a study of tissue T cells after allogeneic stem cell transplantation. Only in-frame clones appear in the TCRdb table, and some are missing; sequencing was by immunoSEQ multiplex PCR. The repertoire includes 4,300 or so clones, around 32% of them detected once, and roughly 9.6% sits in the top ten. The time point here: mouse harvest day 14 after allogeneic transplant. The graft held 10^6 splenic CD5+ T cells and 10^7 T-cell-depleted bone marrow cells. The source material was skin. The receptors originated from a female BALB/c mouse given C57BL/6 T cells with graft-versus-host disease after an allogeneic hematopoietic cell transplant.

This clone has only a few counts. Gene labels here are mouse ones. The read gets to within 1 residue of the CDR3 end, and the germline J gene fills in the rest. V and J are TRBV3 and TRBJ2-5, with 7 bases matching TRBD2. V shed 3 bases and J 5 bases; nucleotides not matched to a gene: 2. CDR1 is SNHLY, CDR2 FYNGKV, per germline (reference sequence). The CDR3 is made up of 13 amino acids. The DNA read from the CDR3 is TGTGCCAGCAGCTTTCGGGGGGGAGACACCCAGTAC. Protein: CASSFRGGDTQY. The CDR3 in its entirety is CASSFRGGDTQYF.

A note on this clone: Mouse germline and gene names are used. The read finishes 1 residue shy of the CDR3 end, and the germline J gene is used to complete it. The chain has TRBV3 and TRBJ2-3, with TRBD2 identical over 10 bases. The CDR3 spans 15 residues. Unmatched junction bases numbered 3, after V lost 5 bases and J lost 1 base. Per germline, CDR1 SNHLY and CDR2 FYNGKV (reference sequence). CDR3 amino acids: CASSRGTGGAETLYF. The part of the CDR3 DNA that was read is TGTGCCAGCAGCCGGGGGACTGGGGGTGCAGAAACGCTGTAT. Complete variable domain (other parts from reference TRBV3 and TRBJ2-3): GPKVLQIPSHQIIDMGQMVTLNCDPVSNHLYFYWYKQILGQQMEFLVNFYNGKVMEKSKLFKDQFSVERPDGSYFTLKIQPTALEDSAVYFCASSRGTGGAETLYFGSGTRLTVL.

This clone is judged large. Mouse germline and gene names are used. From the germline J gene comes the end of the CDR3, since the read stops 1 residue before it. The chain employs TRBV16 and TRBJ2-7, with 12 positions matching TRBD2. CDR3 length equals 15 residues. V trimming: 5 bases; J trimming: 7 bases; junction bases outside the gene matches: 9. Germline V gene sequence: CDR1 SGHSA, CDR2 FRNQAP. The CDR3: CASSPLTGGAFEQYF. The DNA read from the CDR3 is TGTGCAAGCAGCCCCCTGACTGGGGGGGCATTCGAACAGTAC.

Details on this clone: Mouse germline and gene names are used. Here the CDR3 reads CASSQGGADTQYF. The part of the CDR3 DNA that was read is TGTGCAAGCAGCCAGGGGGGCGCGGACACCCAGTAC. This rearrangement joins TRBV16 to TRBJ2-5; D possibly uses TRBD1 or TRBD2 (7 bases each). The read is 1 residue too short to cover the CDR3 end, so that end is filled in from the germline J gene. There are 13 residues in the CDR3. V was pared by 5 bases and J by 6 bases, with 12 bases between. Germline CDR1 and CDR2: SGHSA and FRNQAP.

About this clone: Genes and germline come from the mouse. The DNA read from the CDR3 is TGTGCCAGCAGTGATGCTGGGGGGGGCGGGGGTGCAGAAACGCTGTAT. Its translation is CASSDAGGGGGAETLY. The complete CDR3 protein is CASSDAGGGGGAETLYF. This rearrangement joins TRBV13-1 to TRBJ2-3; 9 bases are a match to TRBD2. The sequence runs out 1 residue before the end of the CDR3; the remainder is reconstructed from the germline J gene. The CDR3 runs to 17 residues. Germline CDR1 and CDR2: NSHNY and SYGAGN. Trimming removed 0 bases from V and 1 base from J; junction bases left unmatched: 6.

As to this clone: Germline and genes here are mouse. The CDR3 is cut off 1 residue early in the read; its end comes from the germline J gene. The chain links TRBV31 to TRBJ2-4, with TRBD2 matching 12 bases. Germline V lookup: CDR1 GKSSPN, CDR2 SITVG. J gave up 2 bases and V 3 bases, and 6 bases lay outside the gene matches. The CDR3 runs 16 residues. The CDR3 DNA, read in part, is TGTGCCTGGAGCCCGGGACTGGGGGGTCATCAAAACACCTTGTAC. Amino acids: CAWSPGLGGHQNTLY. The full CDR3 reads CAWSPGLGGHQNTLYF. Full variable domain (rest looked up from reference TRBV31 and TRBJ2-4): AQTIHQWPVAEIKAVGSPLSLGCTIKGKSSPNLYWYWQATGGTLQQLFYSITVGQVESVVQLNLSASRPKDDQFILSTEKLLLSHSGFYLCAWSPGLGGHQNTLYFGAGTRLSVL.

With regard to this clone: One junction end disagrees with the germline gene, perhaps due to a read error. The genes are named according to mouse. The sequence runs out 1 residue before the end of the CDR3; the remainder is reconstructed from the germline J gene. The V call is TRBV26, the J call TRBJ2-4; D not certain. This CDR3 region has 13 residues. Germline values: CDR1 KGHPV, CDR2 FQNQEV (reference sequence). CDR3 region: CAGSLPSQNTLYF. The CDR3 bases that were read are TGTGCCGGCAGTCTGCCAAGTCAAAACACCTTGTAC. The complete variable domain, with remaining parts taken from reference TRBV26 and TRBJ2-4, reads NSKVIQTPRYLVKGQGQKAKMRCIPEKGHPVVFWYQQNKNNEFKFLINFQNQEVLQQIDMTEKRFSAECPSNSPCSLEIQSSEAGDSALYLCAGSLPSQNTLYFGAGTRLSVL.

On this clone itself: Gene and germline names: mouse. The read terminates 1 residue ahead of where the CDR3 ends, so the germline J gene completes it. The chain combines TRBV14 with TRBJ2-1; TRBD1 matches at 7 bases. Germline V lookup: CDR1 SGHDT, CDR2 FRDEAV. The CDR3 is 14 residues long. Unmatched junction bases numbered 2, after V lost 2 bases and J lost 3 bases. The CDR3 here is CASSFAGGYAEQFF. The covered CDR3 bases are TGTGCCAGCAGTTTTGCAGGGGGCTATGCTGAGCAGTTC.

In regard to this clone: The gene names given are mouse names. The CDR3 is cut off 1 residue early in the read; its end comes from the germline J gene. V gene TRBV23 combines with J gene TRBJ1-1. Germline assignment: CDR1 KGHTA and CDR2 FQNQQP. The CDR3 spans 14 residues. The sequenced part of the CDR3 DNA is TGCTCCAGCAGTCAATCGGGACGGAACACAGAAGTCTTC. Translating it yields CSSSQSGRNTEVF. The full CDR3 protein is CSSSQSGRNTEVFF.

This clone qualifies as large. The germline and genes are mouse ones. The read ends 1 residue early relative to the CDR3; the germline J gene fills the gap. The chain joins TRBV26 to TRBJ1-5; D is ambiguous. The germline V and J ends were trimmed by 4 bases and 4 bases, with 5 bases remaining between them. CDR1 is KGHPV, CDR2 FQNQEV, per germline (reference sequence). CDR3 length: 12 residues. CDR3 sequence: CASSQTNQAPLF. The covered CDR3 bases are TGTGCCAGCAGTCAGACAAACCAGGCTCCGCTT.

The sample holds a few counts of this clone. Gene and germline names: mouse. The read terminates 1 residue before the CDR3 end, so the remaining end is supplied by the germline J gene. The chain has TRBV26 and TRBJ1-3, with D possibly matching TRBD1 (5 bases). This CDR3 has 14 residues. V lost 5 bases and J 0 bases, leaving 8 bases between the germline ends. Germline V CDR1 and CDR2: KGHPV, FQNQEV (reference sequence). CDR3 loop: CASSSGNSGNTLYF. The covered CDR3 bases are TGTGCCAGCAGTTCAGGGAATTCTGGAAATACGCTCTAT.

For this clone: Genes here carry mouse names. Read data end 1 residue before the CDR3 end; the end is taken from the germline J gene. The V gene is TRBV3, the J gene TRBJ1-6, with D tentatively TRBD1 (6 bases). TRBJ1-6 is an open reading frame, and its role is uncertain. The CDR3 extends over 16 amino acids. Germline CDR1 SNHLY, CDR2 FYNGKV (reference sequence). V was clipped by 2 bases and J by 5 bases, with 13 bases between them. The covered CDR3 bases are TGTGCCAGCAGCTTATCCCAGCAGGGGAATAATTCGCCCCTCTAC. The encoded protein is CASSLSQQGNNSPLY. The whole CDR3 protein is CASSLSQQGNNSPLYF.

On this clone itself: The germline and genes are mouse ones. The part of the CDR3 DNA that was read is TGTGCCAGCAGTCTCGGGGTTTCCAACGAAAGATTATTT. Translating gives CASSLGVSNERLF. The entire CDR3 protein is CASSLGVSNERLFF. V and J are TRBV26 and TRBJ1-4; D gene ambiguous. The read gets to within 1 residue of the CDR3 end, and the germline J gene fills in the rest. The germline V gene encodes CDR1 KGHPV and CDR2 FQNQEV (reference sequence). With 3 bases removed from V and 0 bases from J, the gap between germline ends came to 5 bases. This CDR3 is built from 14 residues.

Comments on this clone: The gene names here belong to mouse. The covered CDR3 bases are TGTGCCAGCGGTGGGGACAGGGGGCGCAACACAGAAGTCTTC. It translates to CASGGDRGRNTEVF. From start to end, the CDR3 is CASGGDRGRNTEVFF. V is TRBV13-2 and J is TRBJ1-1; TRBD1 aligns across 12 bases. The read ends 1 residue before the CDR3 terminus; that terminus is restored from the germline J gene. V was pared by 3 bases and J by 2 bases, with 2 bases of the junction left unmatched. Germline-derived CDR1 and CDR2 are NNHNN and SYGAGS (reference sequence). The CDR3 is 15 residues long.

This clone came up a few times. Gene names refer to mouse genes. Coverage ceases 1 residue before the CDR3 finishes, and the germline J gene fills in the end. The rearrangement links TRBV26 to TRBJ2-5; a possible D gene is TRBD1 (6 bases). Trimming left V 7 bases short and J 3 bases short, with 11 bases between. The CDR3 runs 13 residues. CDR1 is KGHPV, CDR2 FQNQEV, per germline (reference sequence). CDR3 DNA (partial): TGTGCCAGCACCCCGGGACATCAAGACACCCAGTAC. Its translation: CASTPGHQDTQY. The full CDR3 reads CASTPGHQDTQYF.

The sample holds a few counts of this clone. The genes are named according to mouse. Sequencing ends 1 residue short of the CDR3 end; the germline J gene provides the rest. The rearrangement links TRBV20 to TRBJ1-4; D is unclear. V was trimmed by 2 bases and J by 0 bases, leaving 4 bases between them. CDR1 is GFQATS, CDR2 STVNSAI, per germline. The CDR3 totals 13 residues. The CDR3 bases that were read are TGTGGTGCTAGGTGGGTTTCCAACGAAAGATTATTT. It yields the protein CGARWVSNERLF. The complete CDR3 reads CGARWVSNERLFF. The variable domain in full, completed from reference TRBV20 and TRBJ1-4, reads GALVYQYPRRTICKSGTSMRMECQAVGFQATSVAWYRQSPQKTFELIALSTVNSAIKYEQNFTQEKFPISHPNLSFSSMTVLNAYLEDRGLYLCGARWVSNERLFFGHGTKLSVL.

This clone rates as medium-sized. Each gene name is a mouse one. The CDR3 is cut off 1 residue early in the read; its end comes from the germline J gene. The rearrangement links TRBV26 to TRBJ2-7; 8 nucleotides agree with TRBD2. Germline CDR1 KGHPV, CDR2 FQNQEV (reference sequence). V shed 4 bases, J shed 6 bases, and the junction held 5 bases outside the gene matches. The CDR3 length is 13 residues. CDR3 bases read: TGTGCCAGCAGTCCCGGGGGGGCGCGTGAACAGTAC. Encoded protein: CASSPGGAREQY. The full CDR3 sequence reads CASSPGGAREQYF.